This is a list of T cell receptor beta chains from one sample in a study of beta chain features in type 1 diabetes. The table came from immunoSEQ multiplex PCR; TCRdb's copy has only in-frame clones and leaves some out. This sample has 110,000 to 150,000 clones; less than 10% occur once, and the top ten carry approximately 0.65%. The sequenced sample consisted of central memory CD4+ T cells from blood. The receptors originated from a woman aged 40-49 years in good health. CDR3s include the opening cysteine and the closing phenylalanine or tryptophan. D genes are given only for firm matches. Some rows mark clone size as missing; the rest say once, few, many or name a class of expanded clone.

v_gene,abundance,j_gene,d_gene,CDR3nt,CDR3aa
TRBV18,few,TRBJ2-3,NA,TGTGCCAGCTCACCATCTGCCGGGGGAGTCACAGATACGCAGTATTTT,CASSPSAGGVTDTQYF
TRBV7-8,NA,TRBJ1-4,NA,TGTGCCAGCAGCTTACTCCCGGGGGGTGAAAAACTGTTTTTT,CASSLLPGGEKLFF
TRBV10-3,NA,TRBJ2-3,TRBD1,TGTGCCATCAGGCCGGGACAGGGTGCTGATACGCAGTATTTT,CAIRPGQGADTQYF
TRBV5-1,many,TRBJ2-1,NA,TGCGCCAGCAGCTCAGGGAGGAATGAGCAGTTCTTC,CASSSGRNEQFF
TRBV29-1,many,TRBJ2-5,TRBD1,TGCAGCGGGGGACAGTCGTACCAAGAGACCCAGTACTTC,CSGGQSYQETQYF
TRBV27,NA,TRBJ1-2,NA,TGTGCCAGCAGTCTGTTCTCTAACTATGGCTACACCTTC,CASSLFSNYGYTF
TRBV11-2,few,TRBJ1-1,TRBD1,TGTGCCAGCACCACAGGGGCGGTGAACACTGAAGCTTTCTTT,CASTTGAVNTEAFF
TRBV19,NA,TRBJ1-1,TRBD1,TGTGCCAGTAGTAGAGGACAGGGTGAGTACACTGAAGCTTTCTTT,CASSRGQGEYTEAFF
TRBV18,NA,TRBJ2-5,TRBD1,TGTGCCAGCTCACCCCCGGGACAGCTACAAGAGACCCAGTACTTC,CASSPPGQLQETQYF
TRBV5-6,NA,TRBJ1-5,NA,TGTGCCAGCAGCTTGAGAGCAGGGGATAGCAATCAGCCCCAGCATTTT,CASSLRAGDSNQPQHF
TRBV10-3,few,TRBJ2-7,TRBD1,TGTGCCATCAGTGGCTTACAGGGGGGCCTTATCTTTGAGCAGTACTTC,CAISGLQGGLIFEQYF
TRBV7-9,few,TRBJ1-6,TRBD1,TGTGCCAGCAGCTCCTTACCGGGACAGCTCAATTCACCCCTCCACTTT,CASSSLPGQLNSPLHF
TRBV5-1,NA,TRBJ1-1,TRBD1,TGCGCCAGCACCCCGGGACAGATGAACACTGAAGCTTTCTTT,CASTPGQMNTEAFF
TRBV15,few,TRBJ2-1,NA,TGTGCCACCAGCAGGCTCCTACACAATGAGCAGTTCTTC,CATSRLLHNEQFF
TRBV6-5,NA,TRBJ2-1,NA,TGTGCCAGCACCCCACCTGGGGGGGCGAAGCAGTTCTTC,CASTPPGGAKQFF
TRBV5-6,many,TRBJ2-7,NA,TGTGCCAGCAGCAGGCCCGACTCGACCTACGAGCAGTACTTC,CASSRPDSTYEQYF
TRBV5-1,few,TRBJ2-2,TRBD1,TGCGCCAGCAGCTTAATCGGTTCGAGGGGACAGGTGACCACCGGGGAGCTGTTTTTT,CASSLIGSRGQVTTGELFF
TRBV4-3,few,TRBJ1-3,NA,TGCGCCAGCAGCCAAGACCGGAGGAACACCATATATTTT,CASSQDRRNTIYF
TRBV14,few,TRBJ2-6,NA,TGTGCCAGCAGCCCTTACAGGGTTTCTGGGGCCAACGTCCTGACTTTC,CASSPYRVSGANVLTF
TRBV18,few,TRBJ2-3,TRBD2,TGTGCCAGCACCCTAGCGGGGGGTCTTAGCACAGATACGCAGTATTTT,CASTLAGGLSTDTQYF
TRBV23-1,medium-sized,TRBJ1-3,NA,TGCGCCAGCTCGCCGGGACAAAATTTT,CASSPGQNF
TRBV5-6,few,TRBJ2-5,NA,TGTGCCAGCAGCGGGAGCTTTAGAGAGACCCAGTACTTC,CASSGSFRETQYF
TRBV11-3,few,TRBJ2-1,NA,TGTGCCAGCAGCTTACGGGAATCCTACAATGAGCAGTTCTTC,CASSLRESYNEQFF
TRBV5-1,NA,TRBJ2-5,TRBD1,TGCGCCAGCAGCCCTCAGGGGGCACTAGCAGGGGAGACCCAGTACTTC,CASSPQGALAGETQYF
TRBV20-1,NA,TRBJ2-7,TRBD1,TGCAGTGCTGGACAGGGGAACGAGCAGTACTTC,CSAGQGNEQYF
TRBV9,few,TRBJ1-5,NA,TGTGCCAGCAGCACACGGGAAAATCAGCCCCAGCATTTT,CASSTRENQPQHF
TRBV2,few,TRBJ2-7,NA,TGTGCCAGCAGGGAGGCGGGGGCCCTTTCCTACGAGCAGTACTTC,CASREAGALSYEQYF
TRBV7-9,NA,TRBJ2-3,TRBD2,TGTGCCAGCAGCTTAGCTAGGGGACTAGCGAGCCTCACAGATACGCAGTATTTT,CASSLARGLASLTDTQYF
TRBV9,NA,TRBJ1-6,NA,TGTGCCAGCAGCCAGAATGCAAATTCACCCCTCCACTTT,CASSQNANSPLHF
TRBV7-8,NA,TRBJ1-5,TRBD1,TGTGCCAGCAGCCTCGCCAGGGGGCTAGGGACCCAGCATTTT,CASSLARGLGTQHF
TRBV6-5,few,TRBJ2-5,NA,TGTGCCAGCAGTTCGGTGACAGCAACCGATGAGACCCAGTACTTC,CASSSVTATDETQYF
TRBV5-1,NA,TRBJ2-5,TRBD2,TGCGCCAGCAGCTTGGGAGATAGCGGGGGGGAAGAGACCCAGTACTTC,CASSLGDSGGEETQYF
TRBV7-9,few,TRBJ1-2,NA,TGTGCCAGCAGCTTTCAGGCCGCGCTGGGCTACACCTTC,CASSFQAALGYTF
TRBV18,NA,TRBJ1-6,TRBD1,TGTGCCAGCTCACCGACAGGGAGGAATTCACCCCTCCACTTT,CASSPTGRNSPLHF
TRBV21-1,NA,TRBJ1-2,NA,TGTGCCAGGGGGGGTGTGGCCAGGTCGGGAAAAGAGTCGGGTAACTATGGCTACACCTTC,CARGGVARSGKESGNYGYTF
TRBV29-1,many,TRBJ2-1,NA,TGCAGCGTTGGGGCCGGACACGACCAAAACAATGAGCAGTTCTTC,CSVGAGHDQNNEQFF
TRBV5-5,NA,TRBJ1-2,NA,TGTGCCAGCAGCTTAGCGGGGAACTATGGCTACACCTTC,CASSLAGNYGYTF
TRBV19,few,TRBJ2-3,NA,TGTGCCAGTAGTATGGGGCAGGGCACAGATACGCAGTATTTT,CASSMGQGTDTQYF
TRBV27,few,TRBJ2-2,TRBD2,TGTGCCAGCAGTTTTGGACTAGCGGGGGGGCCGGACGGGGAGCTGTTTTTT,CASSFGLAGGPDGELFF
TRBV7-9,few,TRBJ1-1,NA,TGTGCCAGCAGCTCTTCGACAGGATGGGTGAACACTGAAGCTTTCTTT,CASSSSTGWVNTEAFF
TRBV5-1,many,TRBJ2-7,NA,TGCGCCAGCAGCTTGGGCGGGGTCTCCTACGAGCAGTACTTC,CASSLGGVSYEQYF
TRBV5-1,NA,TRBJ2-7,NA,TGCGCCAGCAGCTCAATGACTGCCTCCTACGAGCAGTACTTC,CASSSMTASYEQYF
TRBV5-1,NA,TRBJ2-2,TRBD1,TGCGCCAGCAGCTTGGTCAGGGGGCAGGCCGGGGAGCTGTTTTTT,CASSLVRGQAGELFF
TRBV9,few,TRBJ1-1,NA,TGTGCCAGCAGCTCCAGACAGAACACTGAAGCTTTCTTT,CASSSRQNTEAFF
TRBV5-1,NA,TRBJ2-7,NA,TGCGCCAGCAGCTTCGGGATGAGCTTTGCTGAGCAGTACTTC,CASSFGMSFAEQYF
TRBV19,NA,TRBJ1-5,NA,TGTGCCAGTAGTCAAAGTGCAGCGGTACGGCAGCCCCAGCATTTT,CASSQSAAVRQPQHF
TRBV2,many,TRBJ1-6,TRBD1,TGTGCCAGCAGAGGGGACAGCCGCTTCCTCCACTTT,CASRGDSRFLHF
TRBV2,NA,TRBJ2-3,NA,TGTGCCAGCAGCCTTAGCACAGATACGCAGTATTTT,CASSLSTDTQYF
TRBV4-2,few,TRBJ1-5,NA,TGTGCCCTTGTGTGGGGGCTCTTCAATCAGCCCCAGCATTTT,CALVWGLFNQPQHF
TRBV19,few,TRBJ1-2,TRBD1,TGTGCCAGTAGCATCGGGACAGGGGGAGTAGTCTATGGCTACACCTTC,CASSIGTGGVVYGYTF
TRBV5-1,NA,TRBJ1-1,NA,TGCGCCAGCAGCTTGGATGGCAGGGTGGGGGCTTTCTTT,CASSLDGRVGAFF
TRBV4-1,many,TRBJ2-3,NA,TGCGCCAGCAGCCAAGAGCAGAGCACAGATACGCAGTATTTT,CASSQEQSTDTQYF
TRBV7-8,few,TRBJ1-4,TRBD1,TGTGCCAGCAGCTCGACAGGGCTTGGGGCAACTAATGAAAAACTGTTTTTT,CASSSTGLGATNEKLFF
TRBV14,NA,TRBJ2-5,TRBD1,TGTGCCAGCAGCCCCCGGACAGGGGGTCAGGAGACCCAGTACTTC,CASSPRTGGQETQYF
TRBV10-3,many,TRBJ1-2,TRBD1,TGTGCCATCAGTGCAACGGACAGGAACAGCTACACCTTC,CAISATDRNSYTF